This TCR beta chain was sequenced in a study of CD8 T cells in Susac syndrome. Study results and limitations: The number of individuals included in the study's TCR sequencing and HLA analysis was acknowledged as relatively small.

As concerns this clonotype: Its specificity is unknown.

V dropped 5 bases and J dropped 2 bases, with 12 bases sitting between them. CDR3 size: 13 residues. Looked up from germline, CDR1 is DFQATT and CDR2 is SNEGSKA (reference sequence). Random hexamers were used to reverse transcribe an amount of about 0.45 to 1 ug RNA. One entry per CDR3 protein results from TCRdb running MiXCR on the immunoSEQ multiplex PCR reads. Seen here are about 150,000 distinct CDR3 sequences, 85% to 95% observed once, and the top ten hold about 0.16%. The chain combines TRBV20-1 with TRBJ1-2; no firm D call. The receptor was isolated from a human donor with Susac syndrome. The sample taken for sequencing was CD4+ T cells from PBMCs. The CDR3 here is CSASNQENYGYTF. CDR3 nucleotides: TGCAGTGCTTCGAACCAGGAGAACTATGGCTACACCTTC.